Listed below are T cell receptor beta chains from one sample, sequenced in a study of T cell responses to AZD1222 COVID-19 vaccine. Libraries were prepared by immunoSEQ multiplex PCR; TCRdb keeps only in-frame clonotypes and omits some of them. The data contain fewer than 85,000 clones, 85% to 90% of them singletons. This material consisted of peripheral blood, taken on day 0 of AZD1222 vaccination. The receptor source for this set is an adult in good health. The CDR3 runs from the conserved cysteine through the conserved F or W. A D gene is named only where the DNA matches it firmly. Part of the rows lack a size; the others show once, few, many or a class for expanded clones.

J: TRBJ2-7
D: TRBD1
size: .
V: TRBV19
DNA: TGTGCCAGTAGTATTAACCCCGGGACAGGGTTCGAGCAGTACTTC
CDR3: CASSINPGTGFEQYF

J: TRBJ2-3
D: .
size: .
V: TRBV18
DNA: TGTGCCAGCTCCGTGGGCGATACGCAGTATTTT
CDR3: CASSVGDTQYF

J: TRBJ1-5
D: .
size: .
V: TRBV6-5
DNA: TGTGCCAGCAGCAATAGCAATCAGCCCCAGCATTTT
CDR3: CASSNSNQPQHF

J: TRBJ2-1
D: .
size: .
V: TRBV28
DNA: TGTGCCAGCAGTTCCGGGACCCGCTCCTACAATGAGCAGTTCTTC
CDR3: CASSSGTRSYNEQFF

J: TRBJ1-1
D: TRBD1
size: .
V: TRBV7-2
DNA: TGTGCCAGCGGGGGACAGCCGAACACTGAAGCTTTCTTT
CDR3: CASGGQPNTEAFF

J: TRBJ2-1
D: TRBD2
size: .
V: TRBV7-9
DNA: TGTGCCAGCAGCCTCGGACTAGCGGGAGTAAATGAGCAGTTCTTC
CDR3: CASSLGLAGVNEQFF

J: TRBJ2-7
D: TRBD2
size: .
V: TRBV12-5
DNA: TGTGCTAGTGGTTTGACCCACCTAGCGGAGGACCACTACGAGCAGTACTTC
CDR3: CASGLTHLAEDHYEQYF

J: TRBJ2-2
D: .
size: once
V: TRBV7-9
DNA: TGTGCCAGCCGTACTAGGGCGAAAGGGGCCGGGGAGCTGTTTTTT
CDR3: CASRTRAKGAGELFF

J: TRBJ2-1
D: .
size: .
V: TRBV14
DNA: TGTGCCAGCAGCCAGCGGGTCCTCGGCAATGAGCAGTTCTTC
CDR3: CASSQRVLGNEQFF

J: TRBJ2-7
D: TRBD2
size: .
V: TRBV5-1
DNA: TGCGCCAGCAGCTGGGGGCCTAGCGGGAGTTACGAGCAGTACTTC
CDR3: CASSWGPSGSYEQYF

J: TRBJ1-1
D: TRBD1
size: .
V: TRBV28
DNA: TGTGCCAGCAGTGTCGACAGGGGGTCGAGGGAAGCTTTCTTT
CDR3: CASSVDRGSREAFF

J: TRBJ2-5
D: TRBD2
size: .
V: TRBV7-2
DNA: TGTGCCAGCAGCTCGGGGCGGCGGGAGGAGACCCAGTACTTC
CDR3: CASSSGRREETQYF

J: TRBJ2-7
D: .
size: .
V: TRBV3-1/TRBV3-2
DNA: TGTGCCAGCAGCCAAGATCAGGCGGGGCTGACCTACGAGCAGTACTTC
CDR3: CASSQDQAGLTYEQYF

J: TRBJ2-5
D: .
size: .
V: TRBV30
DNA: TGTGCCTGGAGGGCTGAGGGCATCGGCTCCCCACAAGAGACCCAGTACTTC
CDR3: CAWRAEGIGSPQETQYF

J: TRBJ2-3
D: TRBD2
size: .
V: TRBV27
DNA: TGTGCCAGTCGGACTAGCGGTCGCACAGATACGCAGTATTTT
CDR3: CASRTSGRTDTQYF

J: TRBJ2-1
D: .
size: .
V: TRBV21-1
DNA: TGTGCCAGCAGGGCAAGGGGGCTTAATGAGCAGTTCTTC
CDR3: CASRARGLNEQFF

J: TRBJ2-2
D: TRBD2
size: .
V: TRBV10-3
DNA: TGTGCCATCAGTGAGGCGGGAGCGGATACCGGGGAGCTGTTTTTT
CDR3: CAISEAGADTGELFF

J: TRBJ1-5
D: .
size: .
V: TRBV3-1/TRBV3-2
DNA: TGTGCCAGCAGCAGCCGGAATCAGCCCCAGCATTTT
CDR3: CASSSRNQPQHF

J: TRBJ2-7
D: TRBD1
size: .
V: TRBV9
DNA: TGTGCCAGCAGCGCGAGGGGGACAGGGAGCTCCTACGAGCAGTACTTC
CDR3: CASSARGTGSSYEQYF

J: TRBJ2-1
D: TRBD2
size: .
V: TRBV11-1
DNA: TGTGCCAGCAGCCTACAGCCGGGAGGAATCTACAATGAGCAGTTCTTC
CDR3: CASSLQPGGIYNEQFF

J: TRBJ1-3
D: TRBD1
size: .
V: TRBV28
DNA: TGTGCCAGCAGTTTATCCCGGACAGGGCCTGGAAACACCATATATTTT
CDR3: CASSLSRTGPGNTIYF

J: TRBJ2-7
D: TRBD1
size: .
V: TRBV5-1
DNA: TGCGCCAGCAGCTTGGATGTTTCCGGGACAGGTCGTCGGCAGTACTTC
CDR3: CASSLDVSGTGRRQYF

J: TRBJ2-7
D: TRBD1
size: .
V: TRBV28
DNA: TGTGCCAGCACCCCGGACAGGGGAGGAATCTACGAGCAGTACTTC
CDR3: CASTPDRGGIYEQYF

J: TRBJ2-6
D: .
size: once
V: TRBV4-2
DNA: TGTGCCAGCAGCCAAGATGGGCGCTCTGGGGCCAACGTCCTGACTTTC
CDR3: CASSQDGRSGANVLTF

J: TRBJ2-1
D: TRBD2
size: .
V: TRBV5-1
DNA: TGCGCCAGCAGCTTGGGGCGGGAGCCCAATGAGCAGTTCTTC
CDR3: CASSLGREPNEQFF

J: TRBJ2-1
D: TRBD2
size: .
V: TRBV10-3
DNA: TGTGCCACAAACACCGGGACTAGCGGGAGTGAGCAGTTCTTC
CDR3: CATNTGTSGSEQFF

J: TRBJ1-2
D: .
size: .
V: TRBV7-2
DNA: TGTGCCAGCAGCTTGAACGTGAACTATGGCTACACCTTC
CDR3: CASSLNVNYGYTF

J: TRBJ2-7
D: .
size: few
V: TRBV5-1
DNA: TGCGCCAGCAGCCCTTACGAGCAGTACTTC
CDR3: CASSPYEQYF

J: TRBJ2-3
D: .
size: .
V: TRBV4-1
DNA: TGCGCCAGCAGCCAAGCCGGCCCCAGCGGGAGCACAGATACGCAGTATTTT
CDR3: CASSQAGPSGSTDTQYF

J: TRBJ2-4
D: TRBD1
size: .
V: TRBV11-2
DNA: TGTGCCAGCAGCTTAGGGACAGGGGCGCAGGGCATTCAGTACTTC
CDR3: CASSLGTGAQGIQYF

J: TRBJ2-7
D: .
size: .
V: TRBV29-1
DNA: TGCAGCGTTTTTACGGTTTCCTACGAGCAGTACTTC
CDR3: CSVFTVSYEQYF

J: TRBJ2-5
D: .
size: .
V: TRBV29-1
DNA: TGCAGCGGTATTACCGCCGGGAGCGAGACCCAGTACTTC
CDR3: CSGITAGSETQYF

J: TRBJ2-5
D: .
size: .
V: TRBV21-1
DNA: TGTGCCAGCAGCAAATCTCTAGCGGGGAGTACTGGAGAGACCCAGTACTTC
CDR3: CASSKSLAGSTGETQYF

J: TRBJ1-3
D: .
size: .
V: TRBV14
DNA: TGTGCCAGCAGCCAAGAGCTTCACAGCCGTGGAAACACCATATATTTT
CDR3: CASSQELHSRGNTIYF

J: TRBJ2-3
D: .
size: .
V: TRBV4-1
DNA: TGCGCCAGCAGCCAAGTGCGGGGTAGCACAGATACGCAGTATTTT
CDR3: CASSQVRGSTDTQYF

J: TRBJ1-5
D: TRBD1
size: .
V: TRBV5-1
DNA: TGCGCCAGCAGTGCTACAGGGGACAATAGCAATCAGCCCCAGCATTTT
CDR3: CASSATGDNSNQPQHF

J: TRBJ1-1
D: .
size: .
V: TRBV6-1
DNA: TGTGCCAGCAGTGATCAACGTTCCCGCAGGGCAGGCACTGAAGCTTTCTTT
CDR3: CASSDQRSRRAGTEAFF

J: TRBJ1-1
D: .
size: .
V: TRBV6-2/TRBV6-3
DNA: TGTGCCAGCAGTTATGGAGGCCTTGAAGCTTTCTTT
CDR3: CASSYGGLEAFF

J: TRBJ1-3
D: .
size: .
V: TRBV5-4
DNA: TGTGCCAGCAGCCCGGAGATCGGTCGGAGCTCTGGAAACACCATATATTTT
CDR3: CASSPEIGRSSGNTIYF

J: TRBJ2-2
D: TRBD1
size: .
V: TRBV5-1
DNA: TGCGCCAGCAGCTTGCAGGGGGCAACCGGGGAGCTGTTTTTT
CDR3: CASSLQGATGELFF

J: TRBJ1-3
D: .
size: .
V: TRBV18
DNA: TGTGCCAGCTCACGCTACGGAAACACCATATATTTT
CDR3: CASSRYGNTIYF

J: TRBJ2-3
D: .
size: .
V: TRBV10-1
DNA: TGCGCCAGCAGTGATACTGGGCGGGACGGCACAGATACGCAGTATTTT
CDR3: CASSDTGRDGTDTQYF

J: TRBJ2-7
D: TRBD2
size: once
V: TRBV5-1
DNA: TGCGCCAGCAGCTCGGGGACTAGCGGAGTCTACGAGCAGTACTTC
CDR3: CASSSGTSGVYEQYF

J: TRBJ1-1
D: .
size: .
V: TRBV5-5
DNA: TGTGCCAGCAGCTTGTTCTCAGGGATGAACACTGAAGCTTTCTTT
CDR3: CASSLFSGMNTEAFF

J: TRBJ1-2
D: .
size: .
V: TRBV28
DNA: TGTGCCACCGCTGACCCCGCTGGGGACGGCTACACCTTC
CDR3: CATADPAGDGYTF

J: TRBJ1-1
D: TRBD1
size: once
V: TRBV5-1
DNA: TGCGCCAGCAGCTTTTTTCGGGACAGACCGCTGAACACTGAAGCTTTCTTT
CDR3: CASSFFRDRPLNTEAFF

J: TRBJ1-4
D: .
size: .
V: TRBV7-9
DNA: TGTGCCAGCAGCTTCACCGATGAAAAACTGTTTTTT
CDR3: CASSFTDEKLFF

J: TRBJ2-3
D: TRBD2
size: .
V: TRBV6-2/TRBV6-3
DNA: TGTGCCAGCAGACCTCTAGCGGGACCACCCACAGATACGCAGTATTTT
CDR3: CASRPLAGPPTDTQYF

J: TRBJ2-1
D: .
size: .
V: TRBV7-9
DNA: TGTGCCAGCAGCTTCTCTATTAACAATGAGCAGTTCTTC
CDR3: CASSFSINNEQFF

J: TRBJ1-2
D: TRBD1
size: few
V: TRBV6-5
DNA: TGTGCCAGCAGTTCCCGACAGGGTTTCTATGGCTACACCTTC
CDR3: CASSSRQGFYGYTF

J: TRBJ1-1
D: TRBD1
size: .
V: TRBV2
DNA: TGTGCCAGCAGCAGGGACAGGGGGCGGACTGAAGCTTTCTTT
CDR3: CASSRDRGRTEAFF

J: TRBJ1-1
D: TRBD1
size: .
V: TRBV5-1
DNA: TGCGCCAGCAGTTTCGGGACAGGGAACACTGAAGCTTTCTTT
CDR3: CASSFGTGNTEAFF

J: TRBJ1-2
D: TRBD1
size: .
V: TRBV27
DNA: TGTGCCAGCAGTTCGTACCGGACAGGTCAGAGAGGCTACACCTTC
CDR3: CASSSYRTGQRGYTF

J: TRBJ2-6
D: .
size: .
V: TRBV28
DNA: TGTGCCAGCAGTCCCGCCCAGGGAATCTCTGGGGCCAACGTCCTGACTTTC
CDR3: CASSPAQGISGANVLTF

J: TRBJ1-5
D: TRBD1
size: .
V: TRBV7-9
DNA: TGTGCCAGCGCCACAGGGGGCGAGGGCAATCAGCCCCAGCATTTT
CDR3: CASATGGEGNQPQHF

J: TRBJ1-1
D: .
size: .
V: TRBV6-5
DNA: TGTGCCAGCATAGCCGGGACAAGGGTTAAAGCTTTCTTT
CDR3: CASIAGTRVKAFF

J: TRBJ2-2
D: .
size: .
V: TRBV11-2
DNA: TGTGCCAGCAGCCCCACGGCAGGGGCCAACGGGGAGCTGTTTTTT
CDR3: CASSPTAGANGELFF

J: TRBJ2-2
D: .
size: .
V: TRBV7-2
DNA: TGTGCCAGCAGCCCCCCGACAGGTTGGACCACCGGGGAGCTGTTTTTT
CDR3: CASSPPTGWTTGELFF

J: TRBJ2-7
D: .
size: .
V: TRBV27
DNA: TGTGCCAGCAGAACCATGGGATCCGAGCAGTACTTC
CDR3: CASRTMGSEQYF

J: TRBJ2-7
D: TRBD2
size: few
V: TRBV28
DNA: TGTGCCAGCAGTTTAGCGGGAGTAACCTACGAGCAGTACTTC
CDR3: CASSLAGVTYEQYF